The 18 T cell receptor beta chains below all came from one sample that was sequenced in a study of OX40 agonist ivuxolimab in advanced cancers. The assay was immunoSEQ multiplex PCR, and TCRdb's table has in-frame clones only and misses some. The profile shows about 40,000 clones, just under 85% of them singletons. The sample here was CD4+ or CD8+ T cells sorted from blood, taken in a trial of the OX40 agonist ivuxolimab. These receptors originate from an adult with an advanced solid tumor such as melanoma, head and neck, liver or kidney cancer.

The chain uses TRBV5-1 and TRBJ2-5, with 7 bases lining up with TRBD2. In germline, CDR1 is SGHRS, CDR2 YFSETQ. With V trimmed by 1 base and J by 5 bases, 8 bases remained unmatched. This CDR3 is built from 15 residues. This CDR3 reads CASSLSAGVDETQYF. The CDR3 DNA is TGCGCCAGCAGCTTGTCCGCGGGAGTGGATGAGACCCAGTACTTC. Full variable domain (rest looked up from reference TRBV5-1 and TRBJ2-5): KAGVTQTPRYLIKTRGQQVTLSCSPISGHRSVSWYQQTPGQGLQFLFEYFSETQRNKGNFPGRFSGRQFSNSRSEMNVSTLELGDSALYLCASSLSAGVDETQYFGPGTRLLVL.

In its sample, this clone was seen once. This sequence joins TRBV9 and TRBJ2-3; perhaps D is TRBD1 or TRBD2 (5 bases each). Germline V gives CDR1 SGDLS, CDR2 YYNGEE. Trimming cost V 4 bases and J 6 bases, with 15 bases left between them. This CDR3 contains 14 residues. CDR3 loop: CASSSEGIADTQYF. The CDR3, as DNA: TGTGCCAGCAGCTCAGAGGGGATTGCCGATACGCAGTATTTT.

The V call is TRBV7-9, the J call TRBJ2-5; 7 bases match TRBD1. This CDR3 is 13 amino acids long. V was clipped by 7 bases and J by 5 bases; unmatched bases: 7. Per the germline V gene, CDR1 is SEHNR and CDR2 is FQNEAQ (reference sequence). CDR3 DNA sequence: TGTGCCAGCATCCAAGGGGGCAGCGAGACCCAGTACTTC. This encodes CASIQGGSETQYF.

The CDR3 sequence: CASREKSSGNTIYF. Here the CDR3 DNA reads TGTGCCAGCAGAGAGAAGAGCTCTGGAAACACCATATATTTT. The chain has TRBV6-4 and TRBJ1-3, with unresolved D. Trimming removed 6 bases from V and 0 bases from J, with 9 bases in between. Looked up from germline, CDR1 is MRHNA and CDR2 is SNTAGT. The CDR3 has 14 amino acids.

The chain couples TRBV6-5 to TRBJ1-1, with 7 bases aligning to TRBD1. The CDR3 runs to 15 residues. V lost 6 bases to trimming and J lost 0 bases; unmatched junction nucleotides: 7. Germline lookup yields CDR1 MNHEY and CDR2 SVGAGI. The CDR3 sequence is CASSEQGRMNTEAFF. The CDR3 bases are TGTGCCAGCAGCGAACAGGGGCGCATGAACACTGAAGCTTTCTTT.

The chain links TRBV6-5 to TRBJ1-1; D not certain. Germline values: CDR1 MNHEY, CDR2 SVGAGI. Trimming shortened V by 6 bases and J by 3 bases, and 14 bases separated the two germline ends. This CDR3 region has 14 residues. The CDR3 is CASRPARGYTEAFF. As DNA, the CDR3 is TGTGCCAGCAGGCCAGCTCGGGGTTACACTGAAGCTTTCTTT.

This clone was found a few times. The CDR3 loop is CASSKGGPRNREVIQYF. CDR3 nucleotides: TGTGCCAGCAGCAAAGGGGGCCCCCGGAACAGGGAGGTCATTCAGTACTTC. The chain employs TRBV21-1 and TRBJ2-4. TRBV21-1 is designated a pseudogene. This CDR3 contains 17 residues.

The V and J genes are TRBV6-5 and TRBJ1-1; D call uncertain. The ends were cut back, 2 bases at V and 3 bases at J, with 10 bases in the middle. The CDR3 is 14 residues long. Germline V gives CDR1 MNHEY, CDR2 SVGAGI. The DNA of the CDR3 is TGTGCCAGCAGTTACAGGATCGGGGACACTGAAGCTTTCTTT. It encodes CASSYRIGDTEAFF.

V and J are TRBV27 and TRBJ2-7; TRBD2 agrees at 7 bases. The CDR3 sequence is 15 residues long. J was trimmed by 3 bases and V by 7 bases; bases with no gene match: 12. Germline-derived CDR1 and CDR2 are MNHEY and SMNVEV (reference sequence). The CDR3 sequence is CASNPWGAGIYEQYF. In DNA form, the CDR3 reads TGTGCCAGCAATCCCTGGGGAGCGGGGATCTACGAGCAGTACTTC.

This clone was recorded once. The J gene is TRBJ2-1, the V gene TRBV5-4; perhaps TRBD1 as D (6 bases). The germline gives CDR1 SGHNT, CDR2 YYREEE (reference sequence). The ends were cut back, 0 bases at V and 2 bases at J, with 9 bases in the middle. The CDR3 is 15 amino acids. The CDR3 loop is CASSLGRGTYNEQFF. The CDR3 coding sequence is TGTGCCAGCAGCTTGGGCAGGGGAACCTACAATGAGCAGTTCTTC.

The chain employs TRBV27 and TRBJ2-1; 11 nucleotides align to TRBD2. The V and J ends lost 6 bases and 7 bases, in that order; junction bases with no gene match: 14. Germline assignment: CDR1 MNHEY and CDR2 SMNVEV (reference sequence). The CDR3 contains 17 residues. In DNA form, the CDR3 reads TGTGCCAGCAGACGCTTAGCTAGCGGGAGGTCGGGGAATGAGCAGTTCTTC. Protein product: CASRRLASGRSGNEQFF.

The J gene is TRBJ2-2, the V gene TRBV9, with 10 positions matching TRBD2. Germline loops: CDR1 SGDLS, CDR2 YYNGEE. The ends lost 0 bases at V and 4 bases at J; junction bases unmatched: 3. The CDR3 totals 16 residues. CDR3 sequence reads: CASSVGTSGITGELFF. CDR3 nucleotide sequence: TGTGCCAGCAGCGTAGGGACTAGCGGTATCACCGGGGAGCTGTTTTTT.

The rearrangement joins TRBV7-6 to TRBJ2-5; 14 bases fit TRBD2. Germline V gene data show CDR1 as SGHVS and CDR2 as FNYEAQ. The CDR3 is made up of 16 amino acids. Unmatched junction bases numbered 4, after V lost 5 bases and J lost 2 bases. The CDR3 reads CASSDRLAGGQETQYF. The DNA for the CDR3 is TGTGCCAGCAGCGACCGACTAGCGGGAGGGCAAGAGACCCAGTACTTC. Combining the CDR3 with reference TRBV7-6 and TRBJ2-5 gives the whole variable domain GAGVSQSPRYKVTKRGQDVALRCDPISGHVSLYWYRQALGQGPEFLTYFNYEAQQDKSGLPNDRFSAERPEGSISTLTIQRTEQRDSAMYRCASSDRLAGGQETQYFGPGTRLLVL.

CDR3 sequence (DNA): TGTGCCAGCAGTTACGGCGACAACTCCTACGAGCAGTACTTC. It translates to CASSYGDNSYEQYF. This sequence joins TRBV6-6 and TRBJ2-7; D not resolved. CDR3 length: 14 amino acids. Trimming cost V 2 bases and J 0 bases, with 8 bases left between them. Germline V gene lookup returns CDR1 MNHNY and CDR2 SVGAGI (reference sequence).

The rearrangement joins TRBV5-1 to TRBJ2-7; maybe TRBD1 (7 bases). The CDR3 consists of 15 residues. The germline V gene has CDR1 SGHRS and CDR2 YFSETQ. With 0 bases removed from V and 5 bases from J, the gap between germline ends came to 15 bases. Written as DNA, the CDR3 is TGCGCCAGCAGCTTGGTGGAGGGGGCCGGCCACGAGCAGTACTTC. Translated: CASSLVEGAGHEQYF.

By share of the sample, this clone is medium-sized (0.01 to 0.1%). This chain uses TRBV6-1 with TRBJ2-7; TRBD1 matches at 9 bases. J was trimmed by 3 bases and V by 5 bases; bases with no gene match: 5. Germline V lookup: CDR1 MNHNS, CDR2 SASEGT. The CDR3 consists of 14 residues. The DNA of the CDR3 is TGTGCCAGCAGTTTCCGGGACAGGGACTACGAGCAGTACTTC. Translated: CASSFRDRDYEQYF.

This clone was observed a single time. CDR3 sequence (DNA): TGTGCCAGCAGCCGAGACACTGGAGGCTACACCTTC. The encoded protein is CASSRDTGGYTF. The rearrangement links TRBV7-9 to TRBJ1-2; D not certain. Germline CDR1 reads SEHNR; CDR2 reads FQNEAQ (reference sequence). This CDR3 is built from 12 residues. With 5 bases removed from V and 8 bases from J, the gap between germline ends came to 12 bases.

This chain joins TRBV7-8 and TRBJ2-1; weak D call: TRBD2 (5 bases). V was shortened by 5 bases and J by 11 bases, with 13 bases between the two germline ends. The CDR3 runs 12 residues. CDR1 is SGHVS and CDR2 is FQNEAQ in the germline V gene. The CDR3 DNA is TGTGCCAGCAGCGCTAGCCTGACTAAGCAGTTCTTC. It yields the protein CASSASLTKQFF. Variable domain in full (rest from reference TRBV7-8 and TRBJ2-1): GAGVSQSPRYKVAKRGQDVALRCDPISGHVSLFWYQQALGQGPEFLTYFQNEAQLDKSGLPSDRFFAERPEGSVSTLKIQRTQQEDSAVYLCASSASLTKQFFGPGTRLTVL.